These 8 T cell receptor beta chains originate from one sample sequenced in a study of blood T cell repertoires in COVID-19. Produced via immunoSEQ multiplex PCR; TCRdb's table is partial and in-frame only. The sample carries 400,000 to 450,000 clones, roughly 87% recorded once. Sequencing was carried out using PBMCs or T cells enriched from blood (not recorded which). These receptors all stem from a man aged 18 to 30 who had recovered from COVID-19.

V usage is TRBV27 and J usage is TRBJ1-2; possibly TRBD1 for D (5 bases). This CDR3 is 14 amino acids long. CDR1 MNHEY and CDR2 SMNVEV come from the germline V gene (reference sequence). V was pared by 5 bases and J by 4 bases, with 14 bases between. The chain's CDR3 is CASSPPGGAYGYTF. CDR3 DNA sequence: TGTGCCAGCAGTCCCCCCGGGGGAGCCTATGGCTACACCTTC.

J is TRBJ2-2 and V is TRBV5-5; D perhaps matches TRBD1 (5 bases). The V end was cut by 0 bases, the J end by 0 bases, with 9 bases between. Germline lookup yields CDR1 SGHKS and CDR2 YYEKEE (reference sequence). The CDR3 loop spans 16 amino acids. This CDR3 reads CASSLAPGPNTGELFF. The CDR3 coding sequence is TGTGCCAGCAGCTTGGCCCCAGGGCCGAACACCGGGGAGCTGTTTTTT.

The gene calls are TRBV3-1 (or the pseudogene TRBV3-2) and TRBJ2-1, with a tentative D call TRBD1 (6 bases). The length of the CDR3 is 14 residues. The V gene's germline CDR1 is LGHDT and CDR2 YNNKEL (reference sequence). Trimming took off 0 bases at V and 8 bases at J, with 11 bases between the two ends. CDR3: CASSQDRPGDEQFF. CDR3 bases: TGTGCCAGCAGCCAAGATAGACCAGGGGATGAGCAGTTCTTC.

V is TRBV10-3 and J is TRBJ1-2; 11 bases align to TRBD1. This CDR3 contains 14 residues. V shed 2 bases, J shed 8 bases, and the junction held 4 bases outside the gene matches. CDR1 is ENHRY, CDR2 SYGVKD, per germline. The CDR3 loop reads CAISEPDRGLGYTF. The CDR3, as DNA: TGTGCCATCAGTGAGCCGGACAGGGGGCTAGGCTACACCTTC.

J is TRBJ2-3 and V is TRBV5-1; 10 bases agree with TRBD2. Germline values: CDR1 SGHRS, CDR2 YFSETQ. The CDR3 totals 16 residues. Trimming cost V 2 bases and J 6 bases; bases outside gene matches: 9. CDR3 DNA sequence: TGCGCCAGCAGCTTAGGCCCTAGCGGGGGAGGGGATACGCAGTATTTT. Amino acid sequence: CASSLGPSGGGDTQYF.

V and J are TRBV24-1 and TRBJ2-3, with a weak D call TRBD1 (6 bases). This CDR3 contains 12 residues. Looked up from germline, CDR1 is KGHDR and CDR2 is SFDVKD. V gave up 10 bases and J gave up 3 bases, with 10 bases separating them. CDR3 loop: CATSRGTDTQYF. The CDR3 bases are TGTGCCACGTCTAGGGGGACAGATACGCAGTATTTT.

The chain joins TRBV28 to TRBJ1-1, with 7 bases lining up with TRBD1. CDR1 MDHEN and CDR2 SYDVKM come from the germline V gene. V was pared by 3 bases and J by 3 bases, with 10 bases of the junction left unmatched. CDR3 length: 16 residues. For the CDR3, the DNA is TGTGCCAGCAGTTTTCTGACAGGGCCTGGGGACACTGAAGCTTTCTTT. It translates to CASSFLTGPGDTEAFF.

The chain combines TRBV6-5 with TRBJ2-3; 7 nucleotides align to TRBD2. This CDR3 region has 16 residues. CDR1 MNHEY and CDR2 SVGAGI come from the germline V gene. The trim removed 0 bases at V and 5 bases at J, leaving 8 bases unmatched. The chain's CDR3 is CASSYSAPGEGDTQYF. In DNA, the CDR3 is TGTGCCAGCAGTTACTCGGCCCCCGGGGAGGGAGATACGCAGTATTTT.